This TCR beta chain was captured in a study of T cell responses to AZD1222 COVID-19 vaccine. General observations from the study: No day 14 peak samples; only post-peak repertoires were characterized. Baseline antibody screening turned up just a handful of seropositive AZD1222 recipients. Donors skewed white British and female; clonal diversity was possibly underestimated. Of spike-specific TCRs, nearly half reportedly target regions left unmutated in variants.

Only in-frame clones appear in the TCRdb table, and some are missing; sequencing was by immunoSEQ multiplex PCR. The sample has 120,000 or so clones; roughly 87% are singletons. Remarks on this clone: What it binds is unknown.

J was trimmed by 4 bases and V by 0 bases; bases with no gene match: 1. The germline V gene has CDR1 SGHRS and CDR2 YFSETQ. The CDR3 is 14 amino acids. The sequencing here drew on peripheral blood, taken on day 0 of MenACWY control vaccination. V usage is TRBV5-1 and J usage is TRBJ2-1, with 7 bases matching TRBD1. This TCR was sampled from an adult in good health. The CDR3 nucleotides are TGCGCCAGCAGCTTGGAGGGACAGTACAATGAGCAGTTCTTC. Protein: CASSLEGQYNEQFF. Full variable domain (rest looked up from reference TRBV5-1 and TRBJ2-1): KAGVTQTPRYLIKTRGQQVTLSCSPISGHRSVSWYQQTPGQGLQFLFEYFSETQRNKGNFPGRFSGRQFSNSRSEMNVSTLELGDSALYLCASSLEGQYNEQFFGPGTRLTVL.